This T cell receptor (beta chain) was captured in a study of blood T cells in healthy people across ages. Study context: The capture of about one barcoded beta molecule per two T cells was achieved by template switching. Study outcomes and limitations: Among long-lived donors, naive CD4+ cells were more numerous and diversity higher than in aged donors.

Remarks on this clonotype: Its matching antigen is unknown.

Germline assignment: CDR1 DFQATT and CDR2 SNEGSKA (reference sequence). The CDR3 totals 15 residues. V lost 0 bases to trimming and J lost 2 bases, with 13 bases between them. A second PCR, run for 7 to 11 cycles, used a sample-barcoded 5' primer plus a J-beta primer mix. MiXCR, applied by TCRdb to the 5' RACE reads, yields one record per CDR3 protein. This sample has 750,000 to 1,000,000 distinct CDR3 sequences, with just under 30% found just once. The data also belong to a second study, concerning T cells of mothers and their children.

This TCR was sampled from a middle-aged woman in good health. Sequencing was performed on blood. The genes are TRBV20-1 and TRBJ1-1, with D uncertain. The CDR3 is CSARDSALGNTEAFF. DNA for the CDR3: TGCAGTGCTAGAGATTCGGCACTAGGAAACACTGAAGCTTTCTTT.